This T cell receptor (beta chain) was documented in a study of cytomegalovirus exposure and HLA in healthy donors. Comments on this clone: The antigen is unknown.

Some clones are missing from TCRdb's copy, which holds only in-frame ones; the method was immunoSEQ multiplex PCR. The sample records 150,000 to 200,000 clones, roughly 89% being singletons. Whole-study results and caveats: Among TCR sequences, most were rare, though some public TCRs appeared in many donors.

What was sequenced was PBMCs. This receptor was identified in a woman aged 18-29 years in good health and CMV-seropositive.

In DNA form, the CDR3 reads TGTGCCAGCAGTCCCGGCGGGAGCTCCTACAATGAGCAGTTCTTC. Residues: CASSPGGSSYNEQFF. V gene TRBV6-4 combines with J gene TRBJ2-1; 7 bases are a match to TRBD2. The V and J ends lost 5 bases and 0 bases, in that order; junction bases with no gene match: 4. Germline V gives CDR1 MRHNA, CDR2 SNTAGT. This CDR3 comprises 15 residues.